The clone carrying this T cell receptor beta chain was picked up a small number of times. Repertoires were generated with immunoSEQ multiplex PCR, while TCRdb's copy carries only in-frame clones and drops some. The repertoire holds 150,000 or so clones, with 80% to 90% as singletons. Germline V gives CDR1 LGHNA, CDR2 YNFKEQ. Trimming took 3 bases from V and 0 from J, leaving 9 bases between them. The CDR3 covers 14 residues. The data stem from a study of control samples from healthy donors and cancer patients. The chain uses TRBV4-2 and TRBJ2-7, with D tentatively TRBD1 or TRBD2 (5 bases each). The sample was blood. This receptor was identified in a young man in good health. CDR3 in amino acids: CASSQGTDSYEQYF. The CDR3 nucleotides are TGTGCCAGCAGCCAGGGGACCGACTCCTACGAGCAGTACTTC.